A single sample gave rise to the 16 T cell receptor beta chains below, sequenced in a study of cytomegalovirus exposure and HLA in healthy donors. The PCR was carried out with 60 Vbeta primers and 13 Jbeta primers. Sequenced by immunoSEQ multiplex PCR; TCRdb stores in-frame clones only, minus some. The sample records 150,000 to 200,000 clones, roughly 75% being singletons. The sample was PBMCs. The receptors were gathered from a man between 18 and 29 years old in good health and CMV-seropositive.

V gene TRBV6-6 combines with J gene TRBJ1-2, with 8 nucleotides matching TRBD1. V shed 0 bases, J shed 8 bases, and the junction held 8 bases outside the gene matches. Looked up from germline, CDR1 is MNHNY and CDR2 is SVGAGI (reference sequence). This CDR3 is 15 amino acids long. CDR3: CASSYSGGTGGGYTF. CDR3 bases: TGTGCCAGCAGTTACTCGGGGGGTACAGGGGGAGGCTACACCTTC.

The chain carries TRBV6-1 and TRBJ1-4; 8 bases fit TRBD1. This CDR3 is built from 14 residues. V lost 6 bases, J lost 8 bases, and 8 bases stayed unmatched. In germline, CDR1 is MNHNS, CDR2 SASEGT. As DNA, the CDR3 is TGTGCCAGCAGCGTACAGGGGGTAGGGGAAAAACTGTTTTTT. Amino acid sequence: CASSVQGVGEKLFF.

V and J are TRBV14 and TRBJ2-7, with 10 bases identical to TRBD2. Germline assignment: CDR1 SGHDN and CDR2 FVKESK. The V and J ends lost 2 bases and 2 bases, in that order; junction bases with no gene match: 3. This CDR3 is 15 amino acids long. The CDR3 DNA follows: TGTGCCAGCAGCCAATGGCTAGCGGGAGCCTACGAGCAGTACTTC. It translates to CASSQWLAGAYEQYF.

The rearrangement uses TRBV11-2 and TRBJ2-3; D is perhaps TRBD2 (6 bases). Germline-derived CDR1 and CDR2 are SGHAT and FQNNGV. The CDR3 covers 15 residues. V dropped 1 base and J dropped 1 base, with 9 bases sitting between them. Here the CDR3 DNA reads TGTGCCAGCAGCTTAGTTCCTAGCGGCACAGATACGCAGTATTTT. It encodes CASSLVPSGTDTQYF. Using reference TRBV11-2 and TRBJ2-3 for the parts outside the CDR3, the full variable domain is EAGVAQSPRYKIIEKRQSVAFWCNPISGHATLYWYQQILGQGPKLLIQFQNNGVVDDSQLPKDRFSAERLKGVDSTLKIQPAKLEDSAVYLCASSLVPSGTDTQYFGPGTRLTVL.

This clone has a handful of counts. The genes are TRBV2 and TRBJ1-2; 8 nucleotides align to TRBD1. V lost 8 bases, J lost 3 bases, and 11 bases stayed unmatched. Germline V CDR1 and CDR2: SNHLY, FYNNEI. CDR3 length equals 15 residues. DNA of the CDR3: TGTGCCAGCTACCCTCGGGACAGGAGGCACTATGGCTACACCTTC. Translation gives CASYPRDRRHYGYTF. Full variable domain (missing parts from reference TRBV2 and TRBJ1-2): EPEVTQTPSHQVTQMGQEVILRCVPISNHLYFYWYRQILGQKVEFLVSFYNNEISEKSEIFDDQFSVERPDGSNFTLKIRSTKLEDSAMYFCASYPRDRRHYGYTFGSGTRLTVV.

The table lists this clone with a count of one. The CDR3 nucleotides read TGTGCCAGCAGCAATCTTCCGGGACAGAAAAACATTCAGTACTTC. It translates to CASSNLPGQKNIQYF. This chain uses TRBV21-1 with TRBJ2-4; the DNA was not compared with TRBD1, the D call given in the table. TRBV21-1 is marked as a pseudogene. CDR3 length: 15 residues.

The rearrangement joins TRBV11-2 to TRBJ2-7, with D possibly matching TRBD2 (6 bases). This CDR3 has 18 residues. The V gene lost 4 bases and the J gene lost 5 bases, with 27 bases spanning the gap. Germline CDR1 and CDR2: SGHAT and FQNNGV. The CDR3 coding sequence is TGTGCCAGCAGCTCCTACCCGACGGGGGTCAAGAGGAGGGACGAGCAGTACTTC. It yields the protein CASSSYPTGVKRRDEQYF.

This chain joins TRBV18 and TRBJ2-7, with 9 bases that match TRBD1. This CDR3 contains 15 residues. Germline-derived CDR1 and CDR2 are KGHSH and LQKENI. After removal of 1 base from V and 0 bases from J, the junction contained 1 base not matched to a gene. The CDR3 sequence is CASSPRQGVSYEQYF. CDR3 DNA: TGTGCCAGCTCACCACGACAGGGGGTCTCCTACGAGCAGTACTTC.

Written as DNA, the CDR3 is TGTGCCAGCAGTCGTTTAGGGACTAGAAAAGAGACCCAGTACTTC. Its translation: CASSRLGTRKETQYF. The chain joins TRBV28 to TRBJ2-5; TRBD2 aligns across 8 bases. CDR1 and CDR2 from the germline V gene are MDHEN and SYDVKM. This CDR3 region has 15 residues. Germline trimming cut 5 bases from V and 3 bases from J; bases unmatched to any gene: 8.

The chain employs TRBV30 and TRBJ1-4; 7 bases match TRBD1. The junction had 5 bases not matched to a gene; V was cut back by 1 base and J by 3 bases. Germline-derived CDR1 and CDR2 are GTSNPN and SVGIG (reference sequence). This CDR3 region has 15 residues. The CDR3 is CAWSATTGSNEKLFF. The CDR3 nucleotides are TGTGCCTGGAGTGCTACGACAGGGTCTAATGAAAAACTGTTTTTT.

J is TRBJ2-1 and V is TRBV5-6, with D possibly being TRBD1 (6 bases). V lost 3 bases and J lost 5, with 15 bases in between. The length of the CDR3 is 15 residues. In germline, CDR1 is SGHDT, CDR2 YYEEEE. CDR3 loop: CASSWVTTGHNEQFF. CDR3 nucleotides: TGTGCCAGCAGCTGGGTTACGACAGGCCACAATGAGCAGTTCTTC.

The J gene is TRBJ2-2, the V gene TRBV19; 10 nucleotides match TRBD2. V dropped 6 bases and J dropped 6; count of bases not matched to a gene: 4. The CDR3 is 14 residues long. CDR1 LNHDA and CDR2 SQIVND come from the germline V gene (reference sequence). The CDR3 DNA reads as TGTGCCAGTAGGTCTAGCGGGAGCGCCGGGGAGCTGTTTTTT. This encodes CASRSSGSAGELFF.

This sequence joins TRBV30 and TRBJ2-3; possibly TRBD2 for D (7 bases). Trimming left V 0 bases short and J 4 bases short, with 17 bases between. The germline CDR1 and CDR2 sequences are GTSNPN and SVGIG (reference sequence). The CDR3 spans 16 residues. CDR3 coding DNA: TGTGCCTGGAGTGTTTGGAGCGGAGGGGGGGCAGATACGCAGTATTTT. Protein sequence: CAWSVWSGGGADTQYF. Drawing the rest from reference TRBV30 and TRBJ2-3, the complete variable domain is SQTIHQWPATLVQPVGSPLSLECTVEGTSNPNLYWYRQAAGRGLQLLFYSVGIGQISSEVPQNLSASRPQDRQFILSSKKLLLSDSGFYLCAWSVWSGGGADTQYFGPGTRLTVL.

This clone was picked up one time. The CDR3 spells CASSQNQGEKLFF. The CDR3 DNA follows: TGTGCCAGCAGTCAAAATCAGGGTGAAAAACTGTTTTTT. The chain combines TRBV6-4 with TRBJ1-4; D might be TRBD1 (5 bases). This CDR3 has 13 amino acids. CDR1 is MRHNA, CDR2 SNTAGT, per germline. The ends were cut back, 5 bases at V and 7 bases at J, with 11 bases in the middle.

J is TRBJ2-2 and V is TRBV5-1; D is perhaps TRBD1 (6 bases). CDR3 length: 16 amino acids. V gave up 3 bases and J gave up 0 bases, with 12 bases separating them. Germline V CDR1 and CDR2: SGHRS, YFSETQ. CDR3 in DNA: TGCGCCAGCAGCTCCAACACAGGGTCGAACACCGGGGAGCTGTTTTTT. It is translated as CASSSNTGSNTGELFF.

The rearrangement joins TRBV5-1 to TRBJ1-2; D not certain. The CDR3 length is 13 residues. Germline CDR1 reads SGHRS; CDR2 reads YFSETQ. V was pared by 4 bases and J by 2 bases, with 9 bases between. The CDR3 DNA is TGCGCCAGCAGCGTCGGAGGGAACTATGGCTACACCTTC. Its translation: CASSVGGNYGYTF.